The clone carrying this T cell receptor (beta chain) has ten or more counts. One entry per CDR3 protein results from TCRdb running MiXCR on the 5' RACE reads. The sample includes 18,000 or so distinct CDR3 sequences, 14% of them seen just once. Sorted libraries drew on approximately 940,000 CD4+ or CD8+ T cells. This sample is drawn from a study of neurological immune-mediated disorders. This clonotype was obtained from a woman aged 60-75 years with HTLV-1-associated myelopathy (HAM/TSP). Sequencing used CD4+ T cells from blood.

The CDR3 region is CASSALRGTSGRPSGELFF. CDR3 nucleotide sequence: TGTGCCAGCAGCGCCCTGCGAGGGACTAGCGGGAGACCAAGCGGGGAGCTGTTTTTT. The chain carries TRBV11-2 and TRBJ2-2; 14 bases are a match to TRBD2. The CDR3 extends over 19 amino acids. Germline loops: CDR1 SGHAT, CDR2 FQNNGV. The V gene end was trimmed by 5 bases and the J gene end by 7 bases; junction bases not matched to a gene: 15.